The 23 T cell receptor beta chains listed next were all sequenced from one sample in a study of immune cell composition in non-small cell lung cancer. Sequencing used immunoSEQ multiplex PCR; TCRdb keeps in-frame clones, though not all of them. The sample has 8,500 to 14,000 clones; over 55% are singletons. Sequencing was done on a sample of lung tumor tissue. The receptors here all came from a human donor with non-small cell lung cancer.

The rearrangement joins TRBV4-3 to TRBJ1-5; tentatively, D is TRBD1 (5 bases). The ends were cut back, 1 base at V and 7 bases at J, with 11 bases in the middle. This CDR3 spans 14 amino acids. CDR1 is LGHNA, CDR2 YSLEER, per germline. DNA for the CDR3: TGCGCCAGCAGCCAAGTGATAGGGGCGCAGCCCCAGCATTTT. Its translation is CASSQVIGAQPQHF.

The chain is built from TRBV27 and TRBJ1-5, with TRBD1 matching over 8 bases. From germline, CDR1 is MNHEY and CDR2 SMNVEV (reference sequence). After removal of 8 bases from V and 9 bases from J, the junction contained 12 bases not matched to a gene. CDR3 length: 14 residues. The CDR3 loop reads CASGGQGLKVPQHF. In DNA form, the CDR3 reads TGTGCCAGCGGAGGACAGGGCCTTAAAGTGCCCCAGCATTTT.

V usage is TRBV19 and J usage is TRBJ1-2; 9 nucleotides match TRBD1. The germline V gene encodes CDR1 LNHDA and CDR2 SQIVND (reference sequence). The V and J ends lost 6 bases and 2 bases, in that order; junction bases with no gene match: 4. CDR3 size: 14 residues. CDR3 coding DNA: TGTGCCAGTAGCCCGGGACAGGGCAACTATGGCTACACCTTC. It yields the protein CASSPGQGNYGYTF.

This clone was counted only a few times. The chain links TRBV5-1 to TRBJ2-2; 7 bases are a match to TRBD1. V was pared by 5 bases and J by 7 bases, with 11 bases of the junction left unmatched. The CDR3 totals 15 residues. Germline assignment: CDR1 SGHRS and CDR2 YFSETQ. CDR3 bases: TGCGCCAGCAGATTCGACAGGGTGTACGTCGGGGAGCTGTTTTTT. As protein: CASRFDRVYVGELFF. Supplemented by reference TRBV5-1 and TRBJ2-2, the full variable domain reads KAGVTQTPRYLIKTRGQQVTLSCSPISGHRSVSWYQQTPGQGLQFLFEYFSETQRNKGNFPGRFSGRQFSNSRSEMNVSTLELGDSALYLCASRFDRVYVGELFFGEGSRLTVL.

This chain connects TRBV5-3 to TRBJ2-7, with TRBD1 matching over 9 bases. TRBV5-3 is an ORF; its function is uncertain. The CDR3 runs to 15 residues. Losses at the gene ends were 4 bases for V and 5 bases for J; bases not matched to a gene: 10. The CDR3 DNA sequence: TGTGCCAGAAGCCCCCCGGGACAGGGCCACCACGAGCAGTACTTC. This translates into CARSPPGQGHHEQYF.

This clone was seen more than once but under ten times. V and J are TRBV30 and TRBJ1-1; D perhaps matches TRBD1 (6 bases). Germline CDR1 reads GTSNPN; CDR2 reads SVGIG (reference sequence). The V and J ends lost 1 base and 7 bases respectively, with 16 bases between them. The CDR3 is 14 amino acids. DNA for the CDR3: TGTGCCTGGAGTGAGGGACACTTAGCAAATGAAGCTTTCTTT. Translating gives CAWSEGHLANEAFF.

The chain recombines TRBV7-3 with TRBJ2-1; unclear D gene. V was clipped by 5 bases and J by 8 bases, with 19 bases between them. The CDR3 is 15 amino acids. The germline V gene has CDR1 SGHTA and CDR2 FQGTGA. The CDR3 spells CASSRDSARSDEQFF. In nucleotides, the CDR3 is TGTGCCAGCAGCCGCGACTCAGCCCGGTCCGATGAGCAGTTCTTC.

The rearrangement uses TRBV7-9 and TRBJ1-3; TRBD1 matches 7 bases. With V trimmed by 1 base and J by 5 bases, 8 bases remained unmatched. CDR1 is SEHNR, CDR2 FQNEAQ, per germline (reference sequence). The length of the CDR3 is 16 residues. In DNA, the CDR3 is TGTGCCAGCAGCTTAGAGGACAGGCCGTCGAGAAACACCATATATTTT. It is translated as CASSLEDRPSRNTIYF.

V gene TRBV6-5 combines with J gene TRBJ1-2, with TRBD1 as a possible D gene (6 bases). Deletions cut 4 bases from V and 0 bases from J, with 12 bases between. CDR1 is MNHEY, CDR2 SVGAGI, per germline. CDR3 size: 15 residues. CDR3 nucleotides: TGTGCCAGCAGTTTTTACAGGGTATCTAACTATGGCTACACCTTC. Translated: CASSFYRVSNYGYTF.

The chain is built from TRBV18 and TRBJ1-4, with D unresolved. Germline V lookup: CDR1 KGHSH, CDR2 LQKENI. This CDR3 has 13 amino acids. Trimming removed 6 bases at V and 7 bases at J, with 12 bases between. In nucleotides, the CDR3 is TGTGCCAGCTCTCCCACCGGTACTGAAAAACTGTTTTTT. Amino acid sequence: CASSPTGTEKLFF.

The gene calls are TRBV9 and TRBJ2-1; 11 bases are a match to TRBD2. After removal of 4 bases from V and 3 bases from J, the junction contained 3 bases not matched to a gene. Looked up from germline, CDR1 is SGDLS and CDR2 is YYNGEE. CDR3 size: 15 residues. CDR3 region: CASSRTSGSYNEQFF. CDR3 DNA sequence: TGTGCCAGCAGCCGAACTAGCGGGAGCTACAATGAGCAGTTCTTC.

This rearrangement joins TRBV5-1 to TRBJ2-1; the match to TRBD2 covers 12 bases. This CDR3 comprises 18 residues. From germline, CDR1 is SGHRS and CDR2 YFSETQ. Germline trimming cut 2 bases from V and 8 bases from J; bases unmatched to any gene: 14. The CDR3 sequence: CASSFLTSGGDLVHEQFF. CDR3 nucleotides: TGCGCCAGCAGCTTCTTGACTAGCGGGGGAGACCTGGTACATGAGCAGTTCTTC.

J is TRBJ2-7 and V is TRBV4-3, with 7 bases lining up with TRBD1. The CDR3 sequence is 13 residues long. Germline CDR1 and CDR2: LGHNA and YSLEER. V gave up 4 bases and J gave up 6 bases; unmatched junction bases: 6. For the CDR3, the DNA is TGCGCCAGCAGCCCGGACAGGAATGGCGAGCAGTACTTC. Its protein product is CASSPDRNGEQYF.

J is TRBJ2-7 and V is TRBV7-6; 9 nucleotides line up with TRBD2. Germline CDR1 SGHVS, CDR2 FNYEAQ. The V segment lost 5 bases and the J segment 1 base; nucleotides outside the gene matches: 15. There are 18 residues in the CDR3. The CDR3 DNA follows: TGTGCCAGCAGCCAGGGAGGTATCGGGACTAGCAGGTCCTACGAGCAGTACTTC. As protein: CASSQGGIGTSRSYEQYF.

The chain is built from TRBV5-8 and TRBJ2-3; the match to TRBD2 covers 7 bases. J lost 4 bases, V lost 2 bases, and 13 bases had no gene match. Germline V CDR1 and CDR2: SGHTS, YDEGEE. The CDR3 is 17 amino acids. CDR3 coding DNA: TGTGCCAGCAGCTTCTTGGCGGGAGTGTATGCAGCAGATACGCAGTATTTT. Translating it yields CASSFLAGVYAADTQYF.

The chain links TRBV5-1 to TRBJ1-1, with 11 bases fitting TRBD1. From germline, CDR1 is SGHRS and CDR2 YFSETQ. With V trimmed by 2 bases and J by 11 bases, 11 bases remained unmatched. CDR3 size: 15 residues. In DNA, the CDR3 is TGCGCCAGCAGCTTCTTAGTCCCGGGACAGGGGGGCGCTTTCTTT. Amino acid sequence: CASSFLVPGQGGAFF.

With respect to this clone: The same CDR3 also results from other DNA sequences found in this sample. V is TRBV4-3 and J is TRBJ2-1; D not certain. The CDR3 loop spans 13 amino acids. The germline V gene has CDR1 LGHNA and CDR2 YSLEER. With 0 bases removed from V and 5 bases from J, the gap between germline ends came to 5 bases. The CDR3 here is CASSQDRNNEQFF. The CDR3 DNA reads as TGCGCCAGCAGCCAAGACAGAAACAATGAGCAGTTCTTC.

The genes are TRBV30 and TRBJ2-3; 7 bases align to TRBD2. The CDR3 contains 16 residues. Trimming at V came to 2 bases and at J to 5 bases, leaving 13 bases not matched to a gene. Germline V gene lookup returns CDR1 GTSNPN and CDR2 SVGIG (reference sequence). The CDR3 sequence is CAWSSLRAGLRDTQYF. The CDR3 nucleotides are TGTGCCTGGAGTAGTCTAAGAGCGGGACTTAGAGATACGCAGTATTTT. Drawing the rest from reference TRBV30 and TRBJ2-3, the complete variable domain is SQTIHQWPATLVQPVGSPLSLECTVEGTSNPNLYWYRQAAGRGLQLLFYSVGIGQISSEVPQNLSASRPQDRQFILSSKKLLLSDSGFYLCAWSSLRAGLRDTQYFGPGTRLTVL.

The rearrangement joins TRBV28 to TRBJ1-1; a weak D match, TRBD1 (5 bases). Per the germline V gene, CDR1 is MDHEN and CDR2 is SYDVKM. The CDR3 consists of 15 residues. The ends were cut back, 6 bases at V and 8 bases at J, with 22 bases in the middle. The CDR3 DNA is TGTGCCAGCAGCCCCATCGGGGGTGGGGTCCAAGAAGCTTTCTTT. Amino acids: CASSPIGGGVQEAFF.

There are a few counts of this clone. V is TRBV28 and J is TRBJ2-5; D perhaps matches TRBD2 (6 bases). V was pared by 5 bases and J by 5 bases, with 15 bases between. This CDR3 has 14 amino acids. The germline V gene has CDR1 MDHEN and CDR2 SYDVKM. DNA for the CDR3: TGTGCCAGCAGTAAAACGGGGGTGGCGGAGACCCAGTACTTC. Amino acids: CASSKTGVAETQYF.

The chain has TRBV19 and TRBJ2-3; maybe TRBD1 (5 bases). The CDR3 has 13 residues. The V end was cut by 5 bases, the J end by 0 bases, with 6 bases between. CDR1 and CDR2 from the germline V gene are LNHDA and SQIVND (reference sequence). This CDR3 is CASSPGSTDTQYF. CDR3 DNA: TGTGCCAGTAGTCCAGGGAGCACAGATACGCAGTATTTT.

V is TRBV7-9 and J is TRBJ2-1, with D perhaps TRBD2 (5 bases). The germline V and J ends were trimmed by 0 bases and 1 base, with 10 bases remaining between them. CDR3 length: 16 residues. Germline values: CDR1 SEHNR, CDR2 FQNEAQ (reference sequence). The CDR3 protein is CASSLAPDLSYNEQFF. The CDR3 DNA reads as TGTGCCAGCAGCTTAGCGCCGGACTTGTCCTACAATGAGCAGTTCTTC.

The chain joins TRBV6-1 to TRBJ2-1, with a tentative D call TRBD1 (5 bases). Germline assignment: CDR1 MNHNS and CDR2 SASEGT. The CDR3 covers 15 residues. V was cut by 7 bases and J by 5 bases, with 18 bases left in between. The CDR3 protein is CASTITGGYHNEQFF. In DNA, the CDR3 is TGTGCCAGCACCATAACAGGCGGCTACCACAATGAGCAGTTCTTC.